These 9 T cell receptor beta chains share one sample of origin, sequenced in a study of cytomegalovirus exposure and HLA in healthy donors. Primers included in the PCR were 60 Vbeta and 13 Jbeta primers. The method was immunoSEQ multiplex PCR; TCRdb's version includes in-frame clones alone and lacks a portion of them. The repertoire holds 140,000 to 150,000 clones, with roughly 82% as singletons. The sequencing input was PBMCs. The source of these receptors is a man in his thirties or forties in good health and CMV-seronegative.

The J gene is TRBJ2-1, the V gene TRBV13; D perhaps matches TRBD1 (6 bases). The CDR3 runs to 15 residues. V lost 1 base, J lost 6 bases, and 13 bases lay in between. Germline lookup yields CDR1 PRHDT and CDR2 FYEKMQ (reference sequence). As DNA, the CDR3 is TGTGCCAGCAGCTTAGTCCCGGGACAACTCAATGAGCAGTTCTTC. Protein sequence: CASSLVPGQLNEQFF. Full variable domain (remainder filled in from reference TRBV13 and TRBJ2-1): AAGVIQSPRHLIKEKRETATLKCYPIPRHDTVYWYQQGPGQDPQFLISFYEKMQSDKGSIPDRFSAQQFSDYHSELNMSSLELGDSALYFCASSLVPGQLNEQFFGPGTRLTVL.

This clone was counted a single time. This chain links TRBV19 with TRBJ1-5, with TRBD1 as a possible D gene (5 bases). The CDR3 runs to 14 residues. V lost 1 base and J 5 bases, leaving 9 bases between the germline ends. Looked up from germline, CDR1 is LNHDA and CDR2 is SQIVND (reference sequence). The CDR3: CASSIGGGDQPQHF. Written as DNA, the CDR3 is TGTGCCAGTAGTATAGGGGGCGGGGATCAGCCCCAGCATTTT. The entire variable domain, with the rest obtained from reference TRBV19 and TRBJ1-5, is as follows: DGGITQSPKYLFRKEGQNVTLSCEQNLNHDAMYWYRQDPGQGLRLIYYSQIVNDFQKGDIAEGYSVSREKKESFPLTVTSAQKNPTAFYLCASSIGGGDQPQHFGDGTRLSIL.

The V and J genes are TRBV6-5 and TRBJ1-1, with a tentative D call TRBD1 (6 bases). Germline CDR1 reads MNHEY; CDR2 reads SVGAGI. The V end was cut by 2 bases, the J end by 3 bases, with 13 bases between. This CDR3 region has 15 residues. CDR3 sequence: CASSYTQGRDTEAFF. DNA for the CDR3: TGTGCCAGCAGTTACACACAGGGTCGAGACACTGAAGCTTTCTTT.

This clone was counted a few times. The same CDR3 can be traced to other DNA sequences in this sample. CDR3 protein: CASSLISGTLGGETQYF. Here the CDR3 DNA reads TGTGCCAGCAGTTTAATTAGCGGGACGCTCGGGGGGGAGACCCAGTACTTC. J is TRBJ2-5 and V is TRBV28, with TRBD2 matching over 8 bases. CDR1 MDHEN and CDR2 SYDVKM come from the germline V gene. The CDR3 contains 17 residues. V shed 2 bases and J 5 bases; nucleotides not matched to a gene: 13.

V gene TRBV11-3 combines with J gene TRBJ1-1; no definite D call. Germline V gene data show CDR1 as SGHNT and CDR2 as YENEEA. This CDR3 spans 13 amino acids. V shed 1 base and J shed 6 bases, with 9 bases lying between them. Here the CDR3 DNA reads TGTGCCAGCAGCTTAGCGGGTACCGCTGAAGCTTTCTTT. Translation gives CASSLAGTAEAFF.

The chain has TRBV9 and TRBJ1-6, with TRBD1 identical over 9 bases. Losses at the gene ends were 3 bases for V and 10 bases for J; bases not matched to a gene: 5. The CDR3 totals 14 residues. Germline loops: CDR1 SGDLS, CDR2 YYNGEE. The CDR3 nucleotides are TGTGCCAGCAGCGCCGGGACAGGGAGCTCACCCCTCCACTTT. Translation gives CASSAGTGSSPLHF.

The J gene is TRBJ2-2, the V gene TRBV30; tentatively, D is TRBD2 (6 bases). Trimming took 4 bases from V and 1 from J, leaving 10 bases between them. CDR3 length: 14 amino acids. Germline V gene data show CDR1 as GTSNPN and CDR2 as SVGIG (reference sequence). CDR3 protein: CAWNKEGNTGELFF. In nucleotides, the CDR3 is TGTGCCTGGAATAAGGAGGGGAACACCGGGGAGCTGTTTTTT.

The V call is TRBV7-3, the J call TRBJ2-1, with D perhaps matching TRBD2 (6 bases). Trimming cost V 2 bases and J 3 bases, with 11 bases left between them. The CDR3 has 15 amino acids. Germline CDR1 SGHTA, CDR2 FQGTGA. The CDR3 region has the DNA TGTGCCAGCAGCTTAGCGGGACTGAGCTACAATGAGCAGTTCTTC. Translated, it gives CASSLAGLSYNEQFF.

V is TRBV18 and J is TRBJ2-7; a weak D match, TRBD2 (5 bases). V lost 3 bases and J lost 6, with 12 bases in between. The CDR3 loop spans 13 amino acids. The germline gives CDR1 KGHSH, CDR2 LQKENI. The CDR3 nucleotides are TGTGCCAGCTCACCGGCGACGGGGTCCGAGCAGTACTTC. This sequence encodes CASSPATGSEQYF.